These 24 T cell receptor beta chains share one sample of origin, sequenced in a study of read filtering for tumor transcriptome and immune sequencing. The library was built from about 370 ng RNA with molecular barcoded adaptors for alpha/delta and beta/gamma chains. TCRdb re-analysed the reads in MiXCR, keeping a single row per CDR3 protein. This sample carries under 150,000 distinct CDR3 sequences, roughly 13% of them seen once, and the ten largest clones take approximately 8%. The sequenced sample consisted of a population of CD138-negative cells sorted from bone marrow. These TCRs come from a donor aged 40 or over with multiple myeloma.

This clonotype was counted once. Given a much more abundant clone one base away, this may be a read error. This chain connects TRBV11-3 to TRBJ1-4; unclear D gene. The CDR3 runs 12 residues. CDR1 is SGHNT, CDR2 YENEEA, per germline. Trimming left V 1 base short and J 10 bases short, with 7 bases between. The CDR3 spells CASSLVGTKLFF. The CDR3, as DNA: TGTGCCAGCAGCTTAGTTGGAACAAAACTGTTTTTT.

This clonotype showed up many times. V is TRBV20-1 and J is TRBJ2-5; a weak D match, TRBD2 (6 bases). V was cut by 3 bases and J by 5 bases, with 13 bases left in between. CDR1 is DFQATT and CDR2 is SNEGSKA in the germline V gene (reference sequence). The CDR3 runs 13 residues. The DNA of the CDR3 is TGCAGTGCTAGGGAGGCGGGGCGGGAGACCCAGTACTTC. As protein: CSAREAGRETQYF.

This clonotype showed up just a few times. The chain has TRBV29-1 and TRBJ2-2; 8 bases align to TRBD1. After removal of 4 bases from V and 4 bases from J, the junction contained 2 bases not matched to a gene. CDR3 length: 13 amino acids. Germline CDR1 reads SQVTM; CDR2 reads ANQGSEA. The CDR3, as DNA: TGCAGCGTTGGACAGGGGCGCACCGGGGAGCTGTTTTTT. Protein: CSVGQGRTGELFF.

The table lists this clonotype with many counts. The chain combines TRBV6-5 with TRBJ1-1; D uncertain. Between the trimmed V and J ends, which lost 7 bases and 4 bases, there was a span of 13 bases. The length of the CDR3 is 13 residues. Germline CDR1 MNHEY, CDR2 SVGAGI. The CDR3 is CASTYGEGTEAFF. The CDR3 DNA sequence: TGTGCCAGCACCTACGGGGAGGGCACTGAAGCTTTCTTT.

This clonotype occurred many times. The V and J genes are TRBV4-2 and TRBJ2-1, with 11 bases lining up with TRBD2. With V trimmed by 5 bases and J by 0 bases, 6 bases remained unmatched. Germline V lookup: CDR1 LGHNA, CDR2 YNFKEQ. The CDR3 totals 17 residues. The CDR3 reads CASSDRLAGSSYNEQFF. The CDR3 region has the DNA TGTGCCAGCAGCGATCGACTAGCGGGGAGCTCCTACAATGAGCAGTTCTTC.

This clonotype was found many times. The chain combines TRBV19 with TRBJ1-6; D may be TRBD1 (6 bases). Germline V gene data show CDR1 as LNHDA and CDR2 as SQIVND (reference sequence). This CDR3 contains 16 residues. V lost 0 bases and J 6 bases, leaving 12 bases between the germline ends. The CDR3 nucleotides read TGTGCCAGTAGTATAGATCCGCAACAGGGTAATTCACCCCTCCACTTT. Amino acids: CASSIDPQQGNSPLHF.

This clonotype was observed many times. The chain joins TRBV29-1 to TRBJ1-5; TRBD1 matches 9 bases. The CDR3 length is 15 residues. V gave up 6 bases and J gave up 7 bases; unmatched junction bases: 13. The germline V gene encodes CDR1 SQVTM and CDR2 ANQGSEA. This chain's CDR3 is CSVILTGGDRQPQHF. The CDR3 DNA reads TGCAGCGTCATACTGACAGGGGGGGATAGGCAGCCCCAGCATTTT.

In regard to this clonotype: This may be a read error, as it is one base from a much larger clone. This chain connects TRBV6-6 to TRBJ1-5, with a tentative D call TRBD1 (6 bases). The CDR3 runs to 14 residues. With 10 bases removed from V and 2 bases from J, the gap between germline ends came to 15 bases. Germline V gene data show CDR1 as MNHNY and CDR2 as SVGAGI (reference sequence). In DNA form, the CDR3 reads TGTGCCACCACCCAGGGGCCAGGCAATCAGCCCCAGCATTTT. This gives the protein CATTQGPGNQPQHF.

Remarks on this clonotype: A much larger clone differs by one base, so this may be a read error. The CDR3 carries no conserved terminal phenylalanine or tryptophan, so it likely arises from a read error. J is TRBJ2-1 and V is TRBV29-1, with D unresolved. This CDR3 has 10 residues. Germline CDR1 SQVTM, CDR2 ANQGSEA. V was clipped by 5 bases and J by 9 bases, with 8 bases between them. Here the CDR3 DNA reads TGCAGCGTTCGCCTTGGTGAGCAGTTCCTC. It codes for CSVRLGEQFL.

This clonotype was picked up many times. The CDR3 DNA is TGTGCCAGCAGCTCCCCAGGGGGCACAAACACCATATATTTT. Its translation is CASSSPGGTNTIYF. The rearrangement uses TRBV7-8 and TRBJ1-3, with 8 bases that match TRBD1. The CDR3 runs to 14 residues. With 4 bases clipped from V and 6 bases from J, the junction kept 5 bases outside the gene matches. Per germline, CDR1 SGHVS and CDR2 FQNEAQ. The full variable domain, its missing parts supplied by reference TRBV7-8 and TRBJ1-3, is GAGVSQSPRYKVAKRGQDVALRCDPISGHVSLFWYQQALGQGPEFLTYFQNEAQLDKSGLPSDRFFAERPEGSVSTLKIQRTQQEDSAVYLCASSSPGGTNTIYFGEGSWLTVV.

This clonotype was observed at least ten times. The J gene is TRBJ2-1, the V gene TRBV7-9; D unresolved. The length of the CDR3 is 17 residues. CDR1 is SEHNR and CDR2 is FQNEAQ in the germline V gene (reference sequence). V gave up 1 base and J gave up 4 bases, with 17 bases separating them. The CDR3, as DNA: TGTGCCAGCAGCTTAGATTCGTGGCAGGAACTTTACAATGAGCAGTTCTTC. Translating it yields CASSLDSWQELYNEQFF.

The table lists this clonotype with a few counts. Relative to the germline gene, one junction end is altered; a read error may explain this. J is TRBJ2-1 and V is TRBV20-1, with D perhaps TRBD1 or TRBD2 (5 bases each). Germline-derived CDR1 and CDR2 are DFQATT and SNEGSKA (reference sequence). There are 14 residues in the CDR3. The CDR3 here is CSARGSTPLGRQFF. The CDR3 DNA reads as TGCAGTGCCAGAGGGTCTACTCCATTGGGACGACAGTTCTTC.

This clonotype was seen a few times. The chain recombines TRBV30 with TRBJ2-2, with unresolved D. Germline V gene lookup returns CDR1 GTSNPN and CDR2 SVGIG (reference sequence). CDR3 length: 12 residues. The V end was cut by 0 bases, the J end by 9 bases, with 8 bases between. The CDR3 loop is CAWSVLGRELFF. The DNA of the CDR3 is TGTGCCTGGAGTGTCCTAGGCAGGGAGCTGTTTTTT.

The CDR3 here is CASSQVFADNQPQHF. The CDR3 nucleotides are TGCGCCAGCAGCCAAGTTTTTGCAGATAATCAGCCCCAGCATTTT. This chain uses TRBV4-3 with TRBJ1-5; D call uncertain. Trimming took off 1 base at V and 4 bases at J, with 11 bases between the two ends. This CDR3 spans 15 amino acids. Germline values: CDR1 LGHNA, CDR2 YSLEER.

This clonotype occurred once. As the CDR3 is not closed by the conserved phenylalanine or tryptophan, this likely results from a read error. It is unclear where the CDR3 begins or ends on the DNA, so no DNA is shown, and the CDR3 is as TCRdb lists it. The genes are TRBV20-1 and TRBJ2-1; the table's D call TRBD2 went unverified against the DNA. Looked up from germline, CDR1 is DFQATT and CDR2 is SNEGSKA (reference sequence). From its first to its last residue, the CDR3 has 15 amino acids. CDR3 amino acids: CSATGTSGTYNEQLS.

This clonotype came up once. The chain links TRBV7-3 to TRBJ2-1; 12 nucleotides align to TRBD2. Germline assignment: CDR1 SGHTA and CDR2 FQGTGA. The CDR3 extends over 15 amino acids. Trimming removed 4 bases from V and 5 bases from J; junction bases left unmatched: 3. In nucleotides, the CDR3 is TGTGCCAGCAGCTCGACTAGCGGGGGAAACAATGAGCAGTTCTTC. Translation gives CASSSTSGGNNEQFF.

This clonotype was found a few times. The chain recombines TRBV29-1 with TRBJ2-1, with a tentative D call TRBD2 (6 bases). This CDR3 contains 12 residues. V was clipped by 2 bases and J by 8 bases, with 10 bases between them. Per the germline V gene, CDR1 is SQVTM and CDR2 is ANQGSEA. CDR3 bases: TGCAGCGTTGAACCCGGGGGAGATGAGCAGTTCTTC. This sequence encodes CSVEPGGDEQFF.

This rearrangement joins TRBV20-1 to TRBJ2-1; possibly TRBD2 for D (5 bases). The CDR3 sequence is 13 residues long. From germline, CDR1 is DFQATT and CDR2 SNEGSKA (reference sequence). Trimming took off 5 bases at V and 1 base at J, with 9 bases between the two ends. CDR3 bases: TGCAGTGCTGGAGGTGGGTCCTACAATGAGCAGTTCTTC. It encodes CSAGGGSYNEQFF.

A word on this clonotype: A read error is possible here, since a much larger clone lies one base away. The CDR3 DNA is TGTGCCAGTAGTCTCCGAGGATCTCAGCCCCAGCATTTT. It yields the protein CASSLRGSQPQHF. This rearrangement joins TRBV19 to TRBJ1-5, with no clear D. From germline, CDR1 is LNHDA and CDR2 SQIVND (reference sequence). CDR3 size: 13 residues. Trimming shortened V by 5 bases and J by 6 bases, and 11 bases separated the two germline ends.

This clonotype has ten or more counts. This chain joins TRBV14 and TRBJ2-1; 9 bases map to TRBD1. The CDR3 consists of 18 residues. Germline CDR1 reads SGHDN; CDR2 reads FVKESK. Trimming at V came to 1 base and at J to 3 bases, leaving 10 bases not matched to a gene. The CDR3 nucleotides read TGTGCCAGCAGCCAAGCACAGGGGGACAGGGCGATCTACAATGAGCAGTTCTTC. This codes for CASSQAQGDRAIYNEQFF. Full variable domain (outside the CDR3, taken from reference TRBV14 and TRBJ2-1): EAGVTQFPSHSVIEKGQTVTLRCDPISGHDNLYWYRRVMGKEIKFLLHFVKESKQDESGMPNNRFLAERTGGTYSTLKVQPAELEDSGVYFCASSQAQGDRAIYNEQFFGPGTRLTVL.

This chain links TRBV7-8 with TRBJ2-7; 11 bases are shared with TRBD2. This CDR3 spans 16 amino acids. Looked up from germline, CDR1 is SGHVS and CDR2 is FQNEAQ. V was pared by 4 bases and J by 7 bases, with 12 bases of the junction left unmatched. The CDR3 reads CASSSRGLAVPGEQYF. The DNA of the CDR3 is TGTGCCAGCAGCTCCCGGGGACTAGCGGTTCCTGGGGAGCAGTACTTC.

This clonotype was detected many times. The chain joins TRBV7-2 to TRBJ2-1, with 11 positions matching TRBD2. The germline gives CDR1 SGHTA, CDR2 FQGNSA. The CDR3 is 22 residues long. The trim removed 4 bases at V and 4 bases at J, leaving 24 bases unmatched. As DNA, the CDR3 is TGTGCCAGCAGCTCTCCACCCAACCGGGACACGGGGACTAGCGGTACTTACAATGAGCAGTTCTTC. The encoded protein is CASSSPPNRDTGTSGTYNEQFF.

This clonotype was seen a handful of times. This could be a read error, since a much larger clone is one nucleotide away. This chain links TRBV27 with TRBJ1-5, with D unclear. The CDR3 loop spans 15 amino acids. Germline V gene sequence: CDR1 MNHEY, CDR2 SMNVEV (reference sequence). CDR3 amino acids: CTSSLLGSQAQPQHF. The CDR3 nucleotides read TGTACCAGCAGTTTACTAGGCAGCCAGGCTCAGCCCCAGCATTTT.

This clonotype showed up many times. The rearrangement joins TRBV7-9 to TRBJ2-2, with D hard to call. Trimming removed 0 bases from V and 3 bases from J, with 2 bases in between. CDR1 is SEHNR and CDR2 is FQNEAQ in the germline V gene (reference sequence). This CDR3 has 13 amino acids. CDR3 sequence (DNA): TGTGCCAGCAGCTTAGCGGACACCGGGGAGCTGTTTTTT. Encoded protein: CASSLADTGELFF.